This record concerns one TCR beta chain sequence. Germline V gene sequence: CDR1 MDHEN, CDR2 SYDVKM. This CDR3 is 13 amino acids long. Trimming took 6 bases from V and 3 from J, leaving 11 bases between them. TCRdb re-called the 5' RACE reads with MiXCR, one entry per CDR3 protein. Altogether around 330,000 distinct CDR3 sequences are present, approximately 3.9% being singletons, with the ten largest covering around 24%. The data originate from a study of T cells after yellow fever vaccination. V gene TRBV28 combines with J gene TRBJ1-2, with D perhaps TRBD1 (5 bases). This specimen was PBMCs, taken on the day of the yellow fever booster vaccination. This TCR came from a man aged 18 to 30 who received the YFV17D yellow fever vaccine. The CDR3 spells CASRTDSHYGYTF. Here the CDR3 DNA reads TGTGCCAGCAGGACAGACAGCCACTATGGCTACACCTTC.